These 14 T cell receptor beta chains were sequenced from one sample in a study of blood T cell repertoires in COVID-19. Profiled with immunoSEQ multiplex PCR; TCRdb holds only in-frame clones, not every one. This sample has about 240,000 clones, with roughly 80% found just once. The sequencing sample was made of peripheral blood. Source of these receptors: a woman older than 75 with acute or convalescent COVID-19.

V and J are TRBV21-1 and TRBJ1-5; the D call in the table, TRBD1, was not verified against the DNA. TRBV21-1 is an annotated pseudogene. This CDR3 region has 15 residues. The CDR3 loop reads CASSRDTYSNQPQHF. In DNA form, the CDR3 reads TGTGCCAGCAGCAGGGACACCTATAGCAATCAGCCCCAGCATTTT.

The DNA of the CDR3 is TGTGCCAGCAAGATATTTGGACAGGGTGGTGAGACCCAGTACTTC. Protein sequence: CASKIFGQGGETQYF. This rearrangement joins TRBV2 to TRBJ2-5; the match to TRBD1 covers 8 bases. In germline, CDR1 is SNHLY, CDR2 FYNNEI. After removal of 7 bases from V and 5 bases from J, the junction contained 12 bases not matched to a gene. The CDR3 length is 15 residues.

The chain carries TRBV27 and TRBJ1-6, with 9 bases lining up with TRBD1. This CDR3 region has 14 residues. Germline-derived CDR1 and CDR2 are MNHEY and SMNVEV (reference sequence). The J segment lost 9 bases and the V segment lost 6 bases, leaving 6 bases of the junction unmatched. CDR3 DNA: TGTGCCAGCAGCCCCGGACAGGGGCTTTCACCCCTCCACTTT. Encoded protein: CASSPGQGLSPLHF.

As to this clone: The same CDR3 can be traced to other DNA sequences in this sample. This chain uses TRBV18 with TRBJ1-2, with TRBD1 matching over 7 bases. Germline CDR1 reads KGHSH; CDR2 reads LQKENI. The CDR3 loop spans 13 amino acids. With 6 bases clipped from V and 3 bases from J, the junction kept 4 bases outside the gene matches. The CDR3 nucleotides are TGTGCCAGCTCTCCCGGGACAGACTATGGCTACACCTTC. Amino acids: CASSPGTDYGYTF.

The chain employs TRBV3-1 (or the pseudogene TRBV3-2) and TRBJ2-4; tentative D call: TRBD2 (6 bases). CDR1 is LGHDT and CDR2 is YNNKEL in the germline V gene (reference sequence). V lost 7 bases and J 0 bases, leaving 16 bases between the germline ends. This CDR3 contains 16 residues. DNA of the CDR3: TGTGCCAGCATCTCGGGACTTACCCTAGCCAAAAACATTCAGTACTTC. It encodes CASISGLTLAKNIQYF.

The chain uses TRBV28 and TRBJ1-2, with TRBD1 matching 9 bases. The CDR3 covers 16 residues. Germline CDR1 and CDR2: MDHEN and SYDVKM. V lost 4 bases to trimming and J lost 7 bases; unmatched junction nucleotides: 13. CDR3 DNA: TGTGCCAGCAGTTCCCCGACAACAGGGGGCTTGAGTGGCTACACCTTC. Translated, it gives CASSSPTTGGLSGYTF.

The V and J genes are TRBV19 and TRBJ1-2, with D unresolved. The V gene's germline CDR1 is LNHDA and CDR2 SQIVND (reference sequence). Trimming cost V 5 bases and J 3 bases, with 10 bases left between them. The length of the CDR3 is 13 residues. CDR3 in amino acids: CASSEQRYYGYTF. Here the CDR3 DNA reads TGTGCCAGTAGTGAACAGAGATACTATGGCTACACCTTC.

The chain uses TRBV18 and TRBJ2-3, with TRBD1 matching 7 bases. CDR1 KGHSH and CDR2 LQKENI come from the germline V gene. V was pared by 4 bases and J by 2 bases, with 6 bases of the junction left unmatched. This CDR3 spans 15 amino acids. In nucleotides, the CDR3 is TGTGCCAGCTCACAAATGACAGGGATCACAGATACGCAGTATTTT. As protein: CASSQMTGITDTQYF.

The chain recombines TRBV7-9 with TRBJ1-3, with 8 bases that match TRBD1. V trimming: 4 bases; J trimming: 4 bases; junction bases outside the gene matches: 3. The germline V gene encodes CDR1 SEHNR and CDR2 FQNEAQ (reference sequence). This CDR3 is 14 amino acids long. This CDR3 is CASSSDREGNTIYF. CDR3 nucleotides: TGTGCCAGCAGCTCGGACAGGGAAGGAAACACCATATATTTT.

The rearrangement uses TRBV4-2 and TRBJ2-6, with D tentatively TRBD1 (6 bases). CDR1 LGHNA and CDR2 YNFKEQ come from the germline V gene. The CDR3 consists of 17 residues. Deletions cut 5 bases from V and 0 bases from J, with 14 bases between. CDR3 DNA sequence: TGTGCCAGCAGCGGACAGAACCTACTCTCTGGGGCCAACGTCCTGACTTTC. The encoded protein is CASSGQNLLSGANVLTF.

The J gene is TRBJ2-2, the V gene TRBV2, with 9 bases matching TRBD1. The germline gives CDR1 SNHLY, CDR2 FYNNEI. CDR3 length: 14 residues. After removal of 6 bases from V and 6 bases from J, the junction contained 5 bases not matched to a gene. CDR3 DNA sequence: TGTGCCAGCAGCGGACAGGGGTTGGCCGGGGAGCTGTTTTTT. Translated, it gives CASSGQGLAGELFF.

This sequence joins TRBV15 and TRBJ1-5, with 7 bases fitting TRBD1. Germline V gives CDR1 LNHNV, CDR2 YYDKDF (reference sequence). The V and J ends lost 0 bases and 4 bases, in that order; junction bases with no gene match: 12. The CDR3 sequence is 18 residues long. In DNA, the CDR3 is TGTGCCACCAGCAGAGACTTAGCGGGGACAGCCGGGAATCAGCCCCAGCATTTT. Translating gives CATSRDLAGTAGNQPQHF. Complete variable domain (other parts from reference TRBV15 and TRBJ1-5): DAMVIQNPRYQVTQFGKPVTLSCSQTLNHNVMYWYQQKSSQAPKLLFHYYDKDFNNEADTPDNFQSRRPNTSFCFLDIRSPGLGDTAMYLCATSRDLAGTAGNQPQHFGDGTRLSIL.

CDR3 bases: TGTGCCATCAGTGGGAGGGACAATCAGCCCCAGCATTTT. Translating it yields CAISGRDNQPQHF. This rearrangement joins TRBV10-3 to TRBJ1-5; D not certain. In germline, CDR1 is ENHRY, CDR2 SYGVKD. The CDR3 has 13 amino acids. V gave up 4 bases and J gave up 3 bases, with 7 bases separating them.

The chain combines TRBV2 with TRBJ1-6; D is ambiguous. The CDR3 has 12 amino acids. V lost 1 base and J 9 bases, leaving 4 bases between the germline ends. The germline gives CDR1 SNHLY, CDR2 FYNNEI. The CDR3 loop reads CASSEDTSPLHF. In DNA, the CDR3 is TGTGCCAGCAGTGAAGACACTTCACCCCTCCACTTT.